These 27 T cell receptor beta chains share one sample of origin, sequenced in a study of regulatory T cells in long-lasting Graves disease. iRepertoire HTBI primers and Arm-PCR of CDR3 regions built TCR beta libraries. MiXCR, applied by TCRdb to the multiplex PCR reads, yields one record per CDR3 protein. The sample consists of about 300,000 distinct CDR3 sequences, more than 15% of them appearing once. As to time point: newly diagnosed GD, antithyroid drugs for less than 3 months. RNA extracted from PBMCs served as the sequencing template. The source was peripheral blood mononuclear cells (PBMCs), collected at new diagnosis, from a patient treated with antithyroid drugs. The receptors were sampled from a female donor with Graves disease.

On this clonotype itself: This likely reflects a read error, since a far larger clone is one base away. The chain couples TRBV2 to TRBJ2-1; D is unresolved. The V gene's germline CDR1 is SNHLY and CDR2 FYNNEI. The germline V and J ends were trimmed by 3 bases and 12 bases, with 15 bases remaining between them. This CDR3 spans 13 amino acids. The CDR3 DNA reads as TGTGCCAGCAGTGATGGGCCAGCCCCAAGGCAGTTCTTC. The encoded protein is CASSDGPAPRQFF.

A few counts support this clonotype. V and J are TRBV5-4 and TRBJ1-2; TRBD1 matches 7 bases. The germline CDR1 and CDR2 sequences are SGHNT and YYREEE (reference sequence). Trimming removed 0 bases from V and 7 bases from J; junction bases left unmatched: 12. The CDR3 spans 16 residues. CDR3 DNA: TGTGCCAGCAGCTTGGACAGGGGAACGGTCCTCGTTGGCTACACCTTC. This codes for CASSLDRGTVLVGYTF.

The table lists this clonotype with many counts. The chain links TRBV2 to TRBJ1-5; maybe TRBD1 (6 bases). V lost 6 bases to trimming and J lost 5 bases, with 8 bases between them. The CDR3 runs 12 residues. Germline-derived CDR1 and CDR2 are SNHLY and FYNNEI. Written as DNA, the CDR3 is TGTGCCAGCAGGCGACAGGATCAGCCCCAGCATTTT. Translation: CASRRQDQPQHF. The complete variable domain, with remaining parts taken from reference TRBV2 and TRBJ1-5, reads EPEVTQTPSHQVTQMGQEVILRCVPISNHLYFYWYRQILGQKVEFLVSFYNNEISEKSEIFDDQFSVERPDGSNFTLKIRSTKLEDSAMYFCASRRQDQPQHFGDGTRLSIL.

A few counts support this clonotype. This may stem from a read error, because a much larger clone lies one nucleotide away. This sequence joins TRBV12-3 or TRBV12-4 and TRBJ1-2; TRBD1 is a possible D gene (5 bases). The V end lost 3 bases, the J end lost 12 bases, and 17 bases lay between the germline ends. The CDR3 has 13 amino acids. CDR3 residues: CASSFWGREGHTF. The CDR3, as DNA: TGTGCCAGCAGTTTTTGGGGGAGGGAAGGCCACACCTTC.

This clonotype was found many times. The chain links TRBV11-3 to TRBJ1-1, with 9 bases fitting TRBD1. The V gene end was trimmed by 5 bases and the J gene end by 0 bases; junction bases not matched to a gene: 4. There are 15 residues in the CDR3. Per the germline V gene, CDR1 is SGHNT and CDR2 is YENEEA. The CDR3 here is CASSLRQGVNTEAFF. DNA for the CDR3: TGTGCCAGCAGCCTTCGACAGGGGGTGAACACTGAAGCTTTCTTT.

This clonotype appeared many times. The J gene is TRBJ2-5, the V gene TRBV18, with D possibly TRBD2 on 6 matching bases. This CDR3 is 15 amino acids long. The germline V gene encodes CDR1 KGHSH and CDR2 LQKENI. Trimming left V 4 bases short and J 2 bases short, with 14 bases between. The CDR3 here is CASSREAATQETQYF. For the CDR3, the DNA is TGTGCCAGCTCACGGGAGGCAGCAACGCAAGAGACCCAGTACTTC.

In this sample, this clonotype turned up many times. The junction departs from germline at one end; a sequencing error may be responsible. This chain joins TRBV9 and TRBJ2-1; 10 bases are shared with TRBD2. Germline-derived CDR1 and CDR2 are SGDLS and YYNGEE. The CDR3 totals 15 residues. The CDR3 reads CASSVAGGNYNEQFF. CDR3 DNA sequence: TGTGCCAGCAGTGTAGCGGGAGGCAACTACAATGAGCAGTTCTTC. The full variable domain, in which reference TRBV9 and TRBJ2-1 provide the parts outside the CDR3, is DSGVTQTPKHLITATGQRVTLRCSPRSGDLSVYWYQQSLDQGLQFLIQYYNGEERAKGNILERFSAQQFPDLHSELNLSSLELGDSALYFCASSVAGGNYNEQFFGPGTRLTVL.

This clonotype has a count of ten or more. The chain links TRBV9 to TRBJ2-2; D is uncertain. Germline loops: CDR1 SGDLS, CDR2 YYNGEE. This CDR3 is built from 16 residues. The germline V and J ends were trimmed by 0 bases and 4 bases, with 13 bases remaining between them. CDR3 nucleotides: TGTGCCAGCAGCGTAGTGATGGACGCTCCCACCGGGGAGCTGTTTTTT. It translates to CASSVVMDAPTGELFF.

This clonotype has a count of ten or more. V and J are TRBV9 and TRBJ2-1; 9 bases are a match to TRBD2. This CDR3 has 16 residues. Germline assignment: CDR1 SGDLS and CDR2 YYNGEE. V dropped 3 bases and J dropped 5; count of bases not matched to a gene: 9. CDR3: CASSGEGLARDNEQFF. The CDR3, as DNA: TGTGCCAGCAGCGGGGAGGGACTAGCTAGAGACAATGAGCAGTTCTTC.

This clonotype was picked up many times. The rearrangement joins TRBV11-2 to TRBJ2-1; 8 bases map to TRBD2. This CDR3 spans 16 amino acids. The V gene's germline CDR1 is SGHAT and CDR2 FQNNGV. V was pared by 1 base and J by 4 bases, with 6 bases of the junction left unmatched. The CDR3 nucleotides are TGTGCCAGCAGCTTAGCGTTAGCGGGGTTATACAATGAGCAGTTCTTC. Residues: CASSLALAGLYNEQFF.

The V call is TRBV9, the J call TRBJ1-2; maybe TRBD1 (5 bases). CDR3 length: 12 residues. V lost 4 bases, J lost 6 bases, and 10 bases lay in between. Germline V gene sequence: CDR1 SGDLS, CDR2 YYNGEE. The CDR3 DNA is TGTGCCAGCAGCATGGGGGGGGATGGCTACACCTTC. Amino acid sequence: CASSMGGDGYTF.

This clonotype was counted between two and nine times. The chain joins TRBV27 to TRBJ2-1; tentative D call: TRBD1 (5 bases). This CDR3 has 13 amino acids. CDR1 and CDR2 from the germline V gene are MNHEY and SMNVEV (reference sequence). V lost 5 bases and J lost 8, with 13 bases in between. The CDR3 coding sequence is TGTGCCAGCAGTCTATTTGGGGCAGATGAGCAGTTCTTC. Its protein is CASSLFGADEQFF.

A few counts support this clonotype. The genes are TRBV30 and TRBJ2-7; no firm D call. V was shortened by 5 bases and J by 3 bases, with 14 bases between the two germline ends. The germline V gene has CDR1 GTSNPN and CDR2 SVGIG (reference sequence). This CDR3 is 13 amino acids long. CDR3 bases: TGTGCCTGGGGGTTCCAGAACCTCTACGAGCAGTACTTC. Translating gives CAWGFQNLYEQYF.

This clonotype has a count of ten or more. The rearrangement uses TRBV6-2 or TRBV6-3 and TRBJ2-1, with 8 bases matching TRBD1. Germline V gene sequence: CDR1 MNHEY, CDR2 SVGEGT. There are 13 residues in the CDR3. Germline trimming cut 6 bases from V and 3 bases from J; bases unmatched to any gene: 1. The CDR3 region is CASRQGDYNEQFF. CDR3 sequence (DNA): TGTGCCAGCAGACAGGGGGACTACAATGAGCAGTTCTTC.

This clonotype has ten or more counts. The chain combines TRBV10-3 with TRBJ2-7; 10 nucleotides match TRBD1. The V and J ends lost 1 base and 1 base, in that order; junction bases with no gene match: 1. Germline values: CDR1 ENHRY, CDR2 SYGVKD. CDR3 length: 15 residues. CDR3 protein: CAISEWGQGSYEQYF. CDR3 nucleotide sequence: TGTGCCATCAGTGAGTGGGGACAGGGGTCCTACGAGCAGTACTTC.

This clonotype was detected only a few times. The chain carries TRBV28 and TRBJ2-1, with D tentatively TRBD1 or TRBD2 (5 bases each). This CDR3 comprises 16 residues. Germline V CDR1 and CDR2: MDHEN, SYDVKM. Trimming removed 7 bases from V and 4 bases from J, with 20 bases in between. For the CDR3, the DNA is TGTGCCAGCACTATCGAAGGGGAGCCAATATACAATGAGCAGTTCTTC. It codes for CASTIEGEPIYNEQFF.

The sample holds many counts of this clonotype. The rearrangement links TRBV2 to TRBJ2-1; D gene ambiguous. The CDR3 loop spans 12 amino acids. V lost 7 bases to trimming and J lost 12 bases, with 16 bases between them. Germline assignment: CDR1 SNHLY and CDR2 FYNNEI. CDR3 in amino acids: CASTEGQVGQFF. In DNA form, the CDR3 reads TGTGCCAGCACCGAAGGTCAGGTAGGGCAGTTCTTC.

This clonotype was seen only a few times. The chain recombines TRBV7-6 with TRBJ2-3; D perhaps matches TRBD2 (6 bases). The length of the CDR3 is 12 residues. Germline loops: CDR1 SGHVS, CDR2 FNYEAQ. Trimming took off 3 bases at V and 6 bases at J, with 7 bases between the two ends. CDR3 residues: CASSFRGDTQYF. The DNA of the CDR3 is TGTGCCAGCAGCTTCCGGGGGGATACGCAGTATTTT.

V usage is TRBV5-8 and J usage is TRBJ2-7; TRBD1 agrees at 8 bases. Germline CDR1 reads SGHTS; CDR2 reads YDEGEE. Germline trimming cut 2 bases from V and 4 bases from J; bases unmatched to any gene: 8. This CDR3 contains 15 residues. DNA for the CDR3: TGTGCCAGCAGCTTCCGGACAGGGCGGCGATACGAGCAGTACTTC. Translating gives CASSFRTGRRYEQYF.

The genes are TRBV18 and TRBJ1-5; possible D gene TRBD1, 6 bases. This CDR3 is built from 14 residues. CDR1 KGHSH and CDR2 LQKENI come from the germline V gene. Trimming left V 4 bases short and J 6 bases short, with 13 bases between. The CDR3 loop reads CASSREQGSQPQHF. In nucleotides, the CDR3 is TGTGCCAGCTCACGGGAACAGGGAAGTCAGCCCCAGCATTTT.

As for this clonotype: It may be a read error: a sequence one base away is much more abundant. The chain combines TRBV11-2 with TRBJ2-5, with TRBD1 identical over 7 bases. CDR1 and CDR2 (germline): SGHAT, FQNNGV. There are 18 residues in the CDR3. CDR3 region: CASSLSSGTDGVWETEYF. The CDR3 DNA reads as TGTGCCAGCAGCTTAAGCTCCGGGACAGATGGCGTCTGGGAGACCGAGTACTTC.

This clonotype was seen many times. The chain recombines TRBV30 with TRBJ1-3; D is undetermined. The CDR3 totals 13 residues. Germline CDR1 GTSNPN, CDR2 SVGIG (reference sequence). V lost 3 bases and J lost 3, with 9 bases in between. The CDR3 sequence: CAWSAGFGNTIYF. CDR3 nucleotides: TGTGCCTGGAGCGCGGGCTTTGGAAACACCATATATTTT.

This clonotype came up many times. This sequence joins TRBV12-3 or TRBV12-4 and TRBJ2-3, with 7 positions matching TRBD2. This CDR3 is 15 amino acids long. V dropped 3 bases and J dropped 4; count of bases not matched to a gene: 7. CDR3 coding DNA: TGTGCCAGCAGTTTCTTTCTGGCGGGAGCAGATACGCAGTATTTT. Translation gives CASSFFLAGADTQYF.

This clonotype was recorded many times. The chain is built from TRBV12-3 or TRBV12-4 and TRBJ2-3; 10 bases are a match to TRBD2. The CDR3 covers 17 residues. J was trimmed by 4 bases and V by 5 bases; bases with no gene match: 12. CDR3 sequence (DNA): TGTGCCAGCAGTCTCCTAGCGGGAGCGGTTTTCGCAGATACGCAGTATTTT. It encodes CASSLLAGAVFADTQYF.

This clonotype showed up many times. V usage is TRBV18 and J usage is TRBJ2-3; TRBD1 agrees at 8 bases. V was clipped by 4 bases and J by 2 bases; unmatched bases: 8. This CDR3 has 16 amino acids. Germline CDR1 reads KGHSH; CDR2 reads LQKENI. The CDR3, as DNA: TGTGCCAGCTCACGGACCTGGGGACAGGACACAGATACGCAGTATTTT. It codes for CASSRTWGQDTDTQYF.

The chain is built from TRBV27 and TRBJ2-4; D uncertain. The germline V gene encodes CDR1 MNHEY and CDR2 SMNVEV (reference sequence). The CDR3 has 16 residues. The V end lost 5 bases, the J end lost 0 bases, and 14 bases lay between the germline ends. The CDR3 protein is CASSPRASLAKNIQYF. DNA of the CDR3: TGTGCCAGCAGTCCCCGTGCGAGTTTAGCCAAAAACATTCAGTACTTC.

This clonotype was seen at least ten times. The gene calls are TRBV6-2 or TRBV6-3 and TRBJ1-1; TRBD1 aligns across 10 bases. Germline V gives CDR1 MNHEY, CDR2 SVGEGT. This CDR3 is built from 14 residues. V shed 7 bases, J shed 7 bases, and the junction held 9 bases outside the gene matches. The CDR3 sequence: CASNRDRGFNEAFF. As DNA, the CDR3 is TGTGCCAGCAACCGGGACAGGGGTTTTAATGAAGCTTTCTTT.